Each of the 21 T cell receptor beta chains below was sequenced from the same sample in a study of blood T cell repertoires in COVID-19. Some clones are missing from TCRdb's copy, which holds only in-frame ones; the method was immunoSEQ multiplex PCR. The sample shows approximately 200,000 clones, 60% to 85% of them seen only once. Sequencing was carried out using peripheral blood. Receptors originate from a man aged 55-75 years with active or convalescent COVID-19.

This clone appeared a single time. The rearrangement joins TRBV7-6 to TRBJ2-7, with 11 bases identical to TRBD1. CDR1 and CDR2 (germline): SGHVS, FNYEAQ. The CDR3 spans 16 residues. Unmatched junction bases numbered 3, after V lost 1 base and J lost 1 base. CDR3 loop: CASSLGRDRGSYEQYF. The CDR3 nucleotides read TGTGCCAGCAGCTTAGGCCGGGACAGGGGGTCCTACGAGCAGTACTTC.

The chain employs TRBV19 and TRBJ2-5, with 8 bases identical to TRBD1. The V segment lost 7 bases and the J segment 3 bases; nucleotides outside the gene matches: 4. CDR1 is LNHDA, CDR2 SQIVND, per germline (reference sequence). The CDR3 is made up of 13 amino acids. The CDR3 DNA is TGTGCCAGTACCTCGGACAGGGAAGAGACCCAGTACTTC. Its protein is CASTSDREETQYF.

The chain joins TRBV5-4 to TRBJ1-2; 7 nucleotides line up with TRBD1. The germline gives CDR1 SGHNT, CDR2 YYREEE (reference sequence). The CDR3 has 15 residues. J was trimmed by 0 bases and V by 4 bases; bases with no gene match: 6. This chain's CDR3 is CASSPRQGPNYGYTF. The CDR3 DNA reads TGTGCCAGCAGCCCAAGACAGGGACCTAACTATGGCTACACCTTC.

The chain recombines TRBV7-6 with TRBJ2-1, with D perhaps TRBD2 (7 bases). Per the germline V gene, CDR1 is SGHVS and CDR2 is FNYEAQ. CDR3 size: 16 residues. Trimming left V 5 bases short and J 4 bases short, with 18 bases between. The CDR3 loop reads CASSLYSGRGYNEQFF. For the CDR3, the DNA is TGTGCCAGCAGCCTATACTCAGGGAGGGGGTACAATGAGCAGTTCTTC.

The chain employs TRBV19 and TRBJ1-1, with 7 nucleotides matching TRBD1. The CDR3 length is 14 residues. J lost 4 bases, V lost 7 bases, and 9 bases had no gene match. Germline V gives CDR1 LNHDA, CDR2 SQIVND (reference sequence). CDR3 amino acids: CASTASNRGTEAFF. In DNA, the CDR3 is TGTGCCAGTACGGCGTCGAACAGGGGCACTGAAGCTTTCTTT.

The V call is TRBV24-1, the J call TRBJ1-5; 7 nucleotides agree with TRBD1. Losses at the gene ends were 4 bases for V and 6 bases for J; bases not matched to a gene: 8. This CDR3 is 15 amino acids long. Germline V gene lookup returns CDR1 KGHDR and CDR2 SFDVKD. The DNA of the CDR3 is TGTGCCACCAGTGAAAATGACAGGGCCTCTCAGCCCCAGCATTTT. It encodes CATSENDRASQPQHF.

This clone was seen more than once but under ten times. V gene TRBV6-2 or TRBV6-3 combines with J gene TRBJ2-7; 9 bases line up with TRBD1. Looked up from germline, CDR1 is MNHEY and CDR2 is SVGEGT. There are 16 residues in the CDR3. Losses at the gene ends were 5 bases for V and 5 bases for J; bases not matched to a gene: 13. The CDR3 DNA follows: TGTGCCAGCAGTAAATCCGGGACAGGGTTAAACAACGAGCAGTACTTC. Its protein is CASSKSGTGLNNEQYF.

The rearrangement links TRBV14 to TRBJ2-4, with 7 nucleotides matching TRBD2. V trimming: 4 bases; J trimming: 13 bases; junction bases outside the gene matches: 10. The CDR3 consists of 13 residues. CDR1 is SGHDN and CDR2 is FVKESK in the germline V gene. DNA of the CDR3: TGTGCCAGCAGCCTCACCGGGACTACTATGCAGTACTTC. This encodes CASSLTGTTMQYF.

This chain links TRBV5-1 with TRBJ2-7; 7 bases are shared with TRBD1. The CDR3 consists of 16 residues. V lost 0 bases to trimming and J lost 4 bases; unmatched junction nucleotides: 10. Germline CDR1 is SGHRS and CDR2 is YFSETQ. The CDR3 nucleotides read TGCGCCAGCAGCTTGGACCTGGGGACAGTGAGATACGAGCAGTACTTC. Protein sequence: CASSLDLGTVRYEQYF.

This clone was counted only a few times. CDR3 in amino acids: CASRPGHGSSYTF. Written as DNA, the CDR3 is TGTGCCAGCAGACCTGGACACGGTAGCTCTTACACCTTC. This rearrangement joins TRBV28 to TRBJ1-2; maybe TRBD1 (5 bases). The germline V gene has CDR1 MDHEN and CDR2 SYDVKM. V lost 6 bases and J 11 bases, leaving 19 bases between the germline ends. This CDR3 is 13 amino acids long.

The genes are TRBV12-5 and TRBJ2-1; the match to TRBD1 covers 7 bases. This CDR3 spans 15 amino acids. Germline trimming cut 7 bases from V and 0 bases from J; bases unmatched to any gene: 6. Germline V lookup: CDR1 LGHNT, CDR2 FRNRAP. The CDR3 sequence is CASAKTGSSYNEQFF. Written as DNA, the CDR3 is TGTGCTAGTGCCAAGACAGGGAGCTCCTACAATGAGCAGTTCTTC.

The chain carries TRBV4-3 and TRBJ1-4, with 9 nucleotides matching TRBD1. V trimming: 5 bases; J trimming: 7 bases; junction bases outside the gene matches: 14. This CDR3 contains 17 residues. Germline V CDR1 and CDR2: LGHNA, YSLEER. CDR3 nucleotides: TGCGCCAGCAGCGAAATACTCCGGGACAGGGTTGGTGAAAAACTGTTTTTT. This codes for CASSEILRDRVGEKLFF.

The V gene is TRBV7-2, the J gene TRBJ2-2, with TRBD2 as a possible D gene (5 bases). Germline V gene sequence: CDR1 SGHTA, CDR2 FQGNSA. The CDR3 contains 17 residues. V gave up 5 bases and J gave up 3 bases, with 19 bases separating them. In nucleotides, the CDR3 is TGTGCCAGCAGCCCCCTTACCAGTACTAGATACACCGGGGAGCTGTTTTTT. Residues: CASSPLTSTRYTGELFF.

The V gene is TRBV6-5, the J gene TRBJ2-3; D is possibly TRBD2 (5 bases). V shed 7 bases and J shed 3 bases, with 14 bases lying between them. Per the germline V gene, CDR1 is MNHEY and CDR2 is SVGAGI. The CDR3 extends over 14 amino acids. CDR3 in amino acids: CASTRDLTTDTQYF. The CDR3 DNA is TGTGCCAGCACACGGGATTTAACTACAGATACGCAGTATTTT.

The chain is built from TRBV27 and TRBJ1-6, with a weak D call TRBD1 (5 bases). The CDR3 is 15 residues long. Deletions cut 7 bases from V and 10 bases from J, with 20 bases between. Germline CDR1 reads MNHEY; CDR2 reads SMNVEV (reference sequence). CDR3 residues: CASMGGYGFVSPLHF. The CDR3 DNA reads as TGTGCCAGCATGGGGGGGTACGGATTTGTGTCACCCCTCCACTTT.

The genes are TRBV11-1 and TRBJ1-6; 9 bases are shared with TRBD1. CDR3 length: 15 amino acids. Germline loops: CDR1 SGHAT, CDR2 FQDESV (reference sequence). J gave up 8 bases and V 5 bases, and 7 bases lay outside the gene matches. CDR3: CASSQRTGAYSPLHF. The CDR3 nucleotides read TGTGCCAGCAGCCAGAGGACAGGGGCATATTCACCCCTCCACTTT.

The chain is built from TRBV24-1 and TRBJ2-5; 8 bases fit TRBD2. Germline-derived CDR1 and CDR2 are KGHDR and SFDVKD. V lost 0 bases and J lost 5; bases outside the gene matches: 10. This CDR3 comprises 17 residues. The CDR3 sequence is CATSDLPGGGPGETQYF. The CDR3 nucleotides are TGTGCCACCAGTGATTTGCCGGGGGGGGGCCCAGGGGAGACCCAGTACTTC.

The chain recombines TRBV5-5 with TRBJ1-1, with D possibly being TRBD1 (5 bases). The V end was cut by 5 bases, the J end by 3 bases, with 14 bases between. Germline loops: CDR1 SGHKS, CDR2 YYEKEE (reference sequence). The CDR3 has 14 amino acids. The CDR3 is CASSLLAGDTEAFF. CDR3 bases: TGTGCCAGCAGTTTATTGGCGGGGGACACTGAAGCTTTCTTT. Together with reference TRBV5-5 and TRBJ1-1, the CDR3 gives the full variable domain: DAGVTQSPTHLIKTRGQQVTLRCSPISGHKSVSWYQQVLGQGPQFIFQYYEKEERGRGNFPDRFSARQFPNYSSELNVNALLLGDSALYLCASSLLAGDTEAFFGQGTRLTVV.

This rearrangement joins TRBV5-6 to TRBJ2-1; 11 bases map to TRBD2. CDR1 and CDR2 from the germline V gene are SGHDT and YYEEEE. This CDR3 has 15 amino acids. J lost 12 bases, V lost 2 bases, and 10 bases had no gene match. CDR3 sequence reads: CASSLGLAGGVVQFF. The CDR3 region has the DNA TGTGCCAGCAGCTTAGGATTAGCGGGAGGGGTAGTGCAGTTCTTC.

The CDR3 nucleotides read TGCAGCGTTGGACAGGGGAACTTCAATGAGCAGTTCTTC. It translates to CSVGQGNFNEQFF. The rearrangement joins TRBV29-1 to TRBJ2-1; TRBD1 aligns across 8 bases. The length of the CDR3 is 13 residues. V lost 4 bases to trimming and J lost 6 bases; unmatched junction nucleotides: 5. Germline CDR1 reads SQVTM; CDR2 reads ANQGSEA.

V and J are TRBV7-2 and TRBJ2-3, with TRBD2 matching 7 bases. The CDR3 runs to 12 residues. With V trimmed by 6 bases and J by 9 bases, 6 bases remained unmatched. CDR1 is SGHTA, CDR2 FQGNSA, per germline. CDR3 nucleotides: TGTGCCAGCAGTCCGGGGGAGGGGACGCAGTATTTT. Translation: CASSPGEGTQYF.